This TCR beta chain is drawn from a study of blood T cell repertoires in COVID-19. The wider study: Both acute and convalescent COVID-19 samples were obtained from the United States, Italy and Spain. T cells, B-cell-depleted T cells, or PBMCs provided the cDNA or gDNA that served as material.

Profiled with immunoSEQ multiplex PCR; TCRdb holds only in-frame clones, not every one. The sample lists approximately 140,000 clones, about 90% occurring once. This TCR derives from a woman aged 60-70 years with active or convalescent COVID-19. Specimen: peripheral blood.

Here the CDR3 reads CASSIGMGGASNQPQHF. In DNA, the CDR3 is TGTGCCAGTAGTATAGGGATGGGGGGGGCGAGCAATCAGCCCCAGCATTTT. The chain couples TRBV19 to TRBJ1-5; maybe TRBD1 (6 bases). This CDR3 contains 17 residues. V was shortened by 1 base and J by 1 base, with 14 bases between the two germline ends. The germline gives CDR1 LNHDA, CDR2 SQIVND (reference sequence).